The source of this TCR beta chain is a study of blood T cell repertoires in COVID-19. Across the study: The United States, Italy and Spain supplied acute and convalescent COVID-19 samples.

Per the authors' pipeline: Cell counts per sample came from amplifying reference gene primers. Using immunoSEQ multiplex PCR, the repertoire was profiled, and TCRdb retains in-frame clones only, with some absent. V and J calls and clone size are copied from that table; D and trimming were computed from the DNA. The table lists 390,000 or so clones, 87% of them singletons. Assignment of participants to cohorts was predicated upon participant-reported clinical history. Symptom resolution, clearance, or two negative PCRs marked donors in Cohort 3 as recovered. The CDR3 is 15 amino acids. The germline V gene encodes CDR1 SNHLY and CDR2 FYNNEI. Trimming pared 0 bases from V and 2 bases from J, leaving 10 bases between.

The chain couples TRBV2 to TRBJ1-2; the D is unclear. The TCR originated in a woman in her forties or fifties who had recovered from COVID-19. The sequencing sample was made of PBMCs or T cells enriched from blood (not recorded which). DNA of the CDR3: TGTGCCAGCAGTGAAGCGCTGGGAGGGAACTATGGCTACACCTTC. As protein: CASSEALGGNYGYTF.